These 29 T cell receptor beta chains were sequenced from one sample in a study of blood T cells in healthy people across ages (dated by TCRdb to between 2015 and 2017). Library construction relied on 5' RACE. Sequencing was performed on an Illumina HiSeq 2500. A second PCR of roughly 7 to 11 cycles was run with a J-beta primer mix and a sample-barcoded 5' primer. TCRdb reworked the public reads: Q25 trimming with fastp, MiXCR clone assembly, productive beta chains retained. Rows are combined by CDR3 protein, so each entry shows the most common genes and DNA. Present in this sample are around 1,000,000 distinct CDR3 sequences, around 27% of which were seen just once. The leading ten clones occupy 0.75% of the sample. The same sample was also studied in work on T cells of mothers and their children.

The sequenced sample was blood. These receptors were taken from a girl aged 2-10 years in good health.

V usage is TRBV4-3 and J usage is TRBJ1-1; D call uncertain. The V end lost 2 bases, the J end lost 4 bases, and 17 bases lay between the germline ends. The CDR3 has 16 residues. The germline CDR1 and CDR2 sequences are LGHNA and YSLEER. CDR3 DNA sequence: TGCGCCAGCAGCCAATACAGTGGTCTGGCGAGCACTGAAGCTTTCTTT. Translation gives CASSQYSGLASTEAFF.

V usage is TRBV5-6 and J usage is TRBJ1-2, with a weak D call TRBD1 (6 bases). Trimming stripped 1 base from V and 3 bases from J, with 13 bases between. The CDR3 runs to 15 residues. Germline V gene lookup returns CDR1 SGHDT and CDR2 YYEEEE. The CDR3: CASSLNGGGDYGYTF. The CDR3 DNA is TGTGCCAGCAGCTTGAACGGAGGGGGGGACTATGGCTACACCTTC.

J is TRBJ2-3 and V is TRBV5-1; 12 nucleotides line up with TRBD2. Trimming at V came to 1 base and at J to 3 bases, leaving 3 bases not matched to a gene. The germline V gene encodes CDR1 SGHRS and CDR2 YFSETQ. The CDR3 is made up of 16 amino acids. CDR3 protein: CASSLLLAGGTDTQYF. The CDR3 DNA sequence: TGCGCCAGCAGCTTGTTACTAGCGGGAGGTACAGATACGCAGTATTTT.

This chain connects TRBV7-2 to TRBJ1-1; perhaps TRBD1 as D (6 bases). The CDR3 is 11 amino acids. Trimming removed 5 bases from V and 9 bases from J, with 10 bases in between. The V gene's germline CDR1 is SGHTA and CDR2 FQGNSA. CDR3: CASSRDIQAFF. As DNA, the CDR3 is TGTGCCAGCAGCAGGGACATACAAGCTTTCTTT.

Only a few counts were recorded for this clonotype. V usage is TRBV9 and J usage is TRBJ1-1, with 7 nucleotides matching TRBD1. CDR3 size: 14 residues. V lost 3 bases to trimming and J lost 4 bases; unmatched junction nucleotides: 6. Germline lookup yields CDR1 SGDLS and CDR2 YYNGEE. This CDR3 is CASSAPGGGTEAFF. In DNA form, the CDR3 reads TGTGCCAGCAGCGCACCAGGGGGAGGCACTGAAGCTTTCTTT.

The CDR3 region has the DNA TGTTTGACAGGGATTTCCCCGATGGGCTACACCTTC. Translating it yields CLTGISPMGYTF. The chain carries TRBV6-6 and TRBJ1-2, with 7 bases lining up with TRBD1. The CDR3 has 12 amino acids. Germline-derived CDR1 and CDR2 are MNHNY and SVGAGI (reference sequence).

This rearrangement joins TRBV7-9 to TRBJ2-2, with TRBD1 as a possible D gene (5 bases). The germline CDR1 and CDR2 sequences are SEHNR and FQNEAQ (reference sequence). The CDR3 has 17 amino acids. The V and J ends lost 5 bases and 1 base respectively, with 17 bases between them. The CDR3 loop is CASSPPWGGLNTGELFF. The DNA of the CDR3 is TGTGCCAGCAGCCCCCCTTGGGGCGGCTTGAACACCGGGGAGCTGTTTTTT.

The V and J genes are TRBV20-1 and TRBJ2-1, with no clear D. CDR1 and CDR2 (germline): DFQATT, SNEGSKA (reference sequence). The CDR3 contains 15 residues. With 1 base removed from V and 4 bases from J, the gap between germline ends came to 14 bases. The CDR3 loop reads CSARVTHGRYNEQFF. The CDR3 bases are TGCAGTGCTAGAGTTACCCACGGCCGTTACAATGAGCAGTTCTTC.

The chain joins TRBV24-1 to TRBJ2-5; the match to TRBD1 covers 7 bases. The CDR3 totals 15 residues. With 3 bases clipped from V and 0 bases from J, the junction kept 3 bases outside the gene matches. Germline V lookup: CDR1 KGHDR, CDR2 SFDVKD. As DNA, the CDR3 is TGTGCCACCAGTGATAGGACAGGATACCAAGAGACCCAGTACTTC. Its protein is CATSDRTGYQETQYF.

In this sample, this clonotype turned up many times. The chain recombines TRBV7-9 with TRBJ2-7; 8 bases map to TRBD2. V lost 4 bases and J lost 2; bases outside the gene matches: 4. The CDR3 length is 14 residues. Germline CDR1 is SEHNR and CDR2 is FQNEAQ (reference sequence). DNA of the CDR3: TGTGCCAGCAGCTCTACTAGCGGTACCTACGAGCAGTACTTC. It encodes CASSSTSGTYEQYF.

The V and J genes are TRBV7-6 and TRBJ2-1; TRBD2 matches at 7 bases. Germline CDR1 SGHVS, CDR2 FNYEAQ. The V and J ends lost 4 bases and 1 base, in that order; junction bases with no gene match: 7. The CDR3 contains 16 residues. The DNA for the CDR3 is TGTGCCAGCAGCTCCTCAAGCGGGGATTCCTACAATGAGCAGTTCTTC. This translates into CASSSSSGDSYNEQFF.

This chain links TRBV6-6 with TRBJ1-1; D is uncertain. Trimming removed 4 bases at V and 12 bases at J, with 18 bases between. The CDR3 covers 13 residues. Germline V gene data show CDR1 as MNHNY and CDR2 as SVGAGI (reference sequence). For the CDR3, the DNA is TGTGCCAGCAGTTCCTTTCCGCCCATCGGAACTTTCTTT. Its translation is CASSSFPPIGTFF.

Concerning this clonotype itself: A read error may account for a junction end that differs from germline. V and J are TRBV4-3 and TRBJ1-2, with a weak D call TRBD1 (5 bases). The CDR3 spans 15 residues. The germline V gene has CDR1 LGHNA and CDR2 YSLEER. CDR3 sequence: CANSQDDSQPYGYTF. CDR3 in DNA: TGCGCCAACAGCCAAGACGACAGCCAACCCTATGGCTACACCTTC.

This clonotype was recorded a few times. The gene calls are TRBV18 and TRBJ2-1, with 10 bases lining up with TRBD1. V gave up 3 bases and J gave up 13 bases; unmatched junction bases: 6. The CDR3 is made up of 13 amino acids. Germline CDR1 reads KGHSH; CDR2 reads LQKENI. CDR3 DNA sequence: TGTGCCAGCTCACCGGAACTGACAGGGGGCCAGTTCTTC. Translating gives CASSPELTGGQFF.

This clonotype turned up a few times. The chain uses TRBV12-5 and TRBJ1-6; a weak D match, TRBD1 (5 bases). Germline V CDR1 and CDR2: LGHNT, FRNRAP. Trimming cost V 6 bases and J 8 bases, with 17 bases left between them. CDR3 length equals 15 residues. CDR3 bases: TGTGCTAGTGGCTCGACGGGACTTAAGGATTCACCCCTCCACTTT. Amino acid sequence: CASGSTGLKDSPLHF.

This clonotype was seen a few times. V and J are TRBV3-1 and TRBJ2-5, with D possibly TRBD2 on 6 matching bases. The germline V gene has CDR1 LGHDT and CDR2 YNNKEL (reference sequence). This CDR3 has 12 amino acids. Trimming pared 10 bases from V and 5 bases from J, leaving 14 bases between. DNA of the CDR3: TGTGCCACTTGTGGAGGGTATGAGACCCAGTACTTC. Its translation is CATCGGYETQYF.

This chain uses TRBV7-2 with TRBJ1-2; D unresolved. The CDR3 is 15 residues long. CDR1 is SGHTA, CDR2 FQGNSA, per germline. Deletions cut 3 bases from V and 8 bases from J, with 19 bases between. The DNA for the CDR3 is TGTGCCAGCAGCTTGTCAGAGGGCCCTCAATACGGCTACACCTTC. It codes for CASSLSEGPQYGYTF.

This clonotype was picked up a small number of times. The CDR3 DNA reads TGCGCCAGCAGCCTATCGACAGGCCCCCACTATGGCTACACCTTC. Translation: CASSLSTGPHYGYTF. The rearrangement links TRBV4-3 to TRBJ1-2; D possibly corresponds to TRBD1 (6 bases). V was clipped by 4 bases and J by 3 bases, with 15 bases between them. In germline, CDR1 is LGHNA, CDR2 YSLEER. The CDR3 is made up of 15 amino acids.

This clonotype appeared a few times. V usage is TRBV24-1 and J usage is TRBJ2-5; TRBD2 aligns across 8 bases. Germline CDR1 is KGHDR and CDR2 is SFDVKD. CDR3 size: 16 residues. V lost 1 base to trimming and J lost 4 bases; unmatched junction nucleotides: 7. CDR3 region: CATSDFGLAGAETQYF. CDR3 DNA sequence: TGTGCCACCAGTGATTTTGGACTAGCTGGGGCAGAGACCCAGTACTTC.

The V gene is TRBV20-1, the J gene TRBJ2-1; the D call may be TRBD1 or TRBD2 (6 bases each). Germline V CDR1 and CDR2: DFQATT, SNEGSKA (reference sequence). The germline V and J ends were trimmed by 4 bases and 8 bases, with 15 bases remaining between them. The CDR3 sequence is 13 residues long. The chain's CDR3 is CSATGAGLDEQFF. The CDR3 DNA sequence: TGCAGTGCTACGGGGGCAGGGCTCGATGAGCAGTTCTTC.

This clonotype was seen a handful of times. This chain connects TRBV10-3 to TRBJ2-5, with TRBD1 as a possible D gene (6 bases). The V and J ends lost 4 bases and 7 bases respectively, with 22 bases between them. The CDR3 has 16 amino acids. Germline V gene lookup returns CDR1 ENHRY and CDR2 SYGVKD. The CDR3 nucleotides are TGTGCCATCAGTGTAGCTGGTGTGGGGGCCGTCCGGACCCAGTACTTC. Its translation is CAISVAGVGAVRTQYF.

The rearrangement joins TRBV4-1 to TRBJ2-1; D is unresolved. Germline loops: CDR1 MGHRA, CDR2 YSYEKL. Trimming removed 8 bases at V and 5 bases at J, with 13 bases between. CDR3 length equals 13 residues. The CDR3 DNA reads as TGCGCCAGCGTCAATGGTGGGAACAATGAGCAGTTCTTC. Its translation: CASVNGGNNEQFF.

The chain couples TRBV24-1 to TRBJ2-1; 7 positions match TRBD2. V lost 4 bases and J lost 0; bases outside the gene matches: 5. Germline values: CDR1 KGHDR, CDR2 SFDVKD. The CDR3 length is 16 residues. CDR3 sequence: CATSDVGGSSYNEQFF. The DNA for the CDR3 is TGTGCCACCAGTGACGTGGGGGGGAGCTCCTACAATGAGCAGTTCTTC.

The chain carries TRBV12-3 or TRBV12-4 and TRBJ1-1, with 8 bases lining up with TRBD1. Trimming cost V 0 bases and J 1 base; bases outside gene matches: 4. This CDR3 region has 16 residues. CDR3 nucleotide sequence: TGTGCCAGCAGTTTAGCGGGCAGGGGGCCGAACACTGAAGCTTTCTTT. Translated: CASSLAGRGPNTEAFF.

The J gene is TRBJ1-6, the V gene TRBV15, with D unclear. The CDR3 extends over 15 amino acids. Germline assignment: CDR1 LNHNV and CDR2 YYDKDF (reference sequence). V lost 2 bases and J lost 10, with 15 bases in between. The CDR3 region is CATSRKDLIESPLHF. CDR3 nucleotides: TGTGCCACCAGCAGAAAAGACCTAATTGAGTCACCCCTCCACTTT.

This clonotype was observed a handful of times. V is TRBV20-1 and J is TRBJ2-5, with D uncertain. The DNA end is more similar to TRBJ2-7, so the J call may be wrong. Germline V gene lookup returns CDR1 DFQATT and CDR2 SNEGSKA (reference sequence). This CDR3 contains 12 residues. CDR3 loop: CSARVPPYEQYF. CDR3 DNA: TGCAGTGCTAGAGTTCCCCCTTACGAGCAGTACTTC.

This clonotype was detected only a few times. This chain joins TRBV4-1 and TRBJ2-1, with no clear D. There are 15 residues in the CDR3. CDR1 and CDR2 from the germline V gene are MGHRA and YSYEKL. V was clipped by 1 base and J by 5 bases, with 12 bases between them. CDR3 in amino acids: CASSQGPYRNNEQFF. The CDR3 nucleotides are TGCGCCAGCAGCCAAGGCCCCTACAGAAACAATGAGCAGTTCTTC.

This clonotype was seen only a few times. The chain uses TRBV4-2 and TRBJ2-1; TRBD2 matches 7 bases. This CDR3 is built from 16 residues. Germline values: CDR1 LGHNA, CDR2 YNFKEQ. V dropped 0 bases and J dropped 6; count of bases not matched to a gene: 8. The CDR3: CASSQDPGGPGNEQFF. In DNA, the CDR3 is TGTGCCAGCAGCCAAGACCCGGGAGGCCCGGGCAATGAGCAGTTCTTC.

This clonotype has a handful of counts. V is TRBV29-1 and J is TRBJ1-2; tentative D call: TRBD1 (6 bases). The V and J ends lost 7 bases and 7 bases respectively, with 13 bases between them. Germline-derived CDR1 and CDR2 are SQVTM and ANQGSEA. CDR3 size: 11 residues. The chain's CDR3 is CSAGQNSGYTF. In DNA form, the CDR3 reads TGCAGCGCAGGACAGAATAGTGGCTACACCTTC.